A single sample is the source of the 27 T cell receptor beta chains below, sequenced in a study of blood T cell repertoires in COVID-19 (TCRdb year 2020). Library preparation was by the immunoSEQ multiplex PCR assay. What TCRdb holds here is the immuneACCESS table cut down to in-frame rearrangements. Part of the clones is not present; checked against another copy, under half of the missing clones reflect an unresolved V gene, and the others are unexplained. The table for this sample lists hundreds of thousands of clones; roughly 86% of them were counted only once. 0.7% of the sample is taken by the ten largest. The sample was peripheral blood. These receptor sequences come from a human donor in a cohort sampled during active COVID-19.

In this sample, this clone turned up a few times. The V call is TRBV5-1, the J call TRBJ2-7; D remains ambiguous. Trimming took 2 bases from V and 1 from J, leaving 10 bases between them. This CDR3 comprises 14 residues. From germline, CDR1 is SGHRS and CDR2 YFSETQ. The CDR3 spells CASSFTTNSYEQYF. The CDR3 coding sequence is TGCGCCAGCAGCTTCACTACGAATTCCTACGAGCAGTACTTC.

CDR3 loop: CASRFRRFAPRQYF. The CDR3 coding sequence is TGTGCCAGCAGATTTAGAAGATTTGCCCCCCGGCAGTACTTC. The chain recombines TRBV21-1 with TRBJ2-7; the table's D call TRBD2 went unverified against the DNA. TRBV21-1 is assigned pseudogene status. This CDR3 has 14 amino acids.

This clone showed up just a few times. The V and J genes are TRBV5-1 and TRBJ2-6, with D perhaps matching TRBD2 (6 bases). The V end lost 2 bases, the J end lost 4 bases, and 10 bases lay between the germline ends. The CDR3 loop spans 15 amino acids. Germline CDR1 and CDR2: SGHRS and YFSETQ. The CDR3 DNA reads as TGCGCCAGCAGCTTCGGAGGGCCGGGGGCCAACGTCCTGACTTTC. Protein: CASSFGGPGANVLTF. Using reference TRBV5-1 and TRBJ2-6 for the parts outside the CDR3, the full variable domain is KAGVTQTPRYLIKTRGQQVTLSCSPISGHRSVSWYQQTPGQGLQFLFEYFSETQRNKGNFPGRFSGRQFSNSRSEMNVSTLELGDSALYLCASSFGGPGANVLTFGAGSRLTVL.

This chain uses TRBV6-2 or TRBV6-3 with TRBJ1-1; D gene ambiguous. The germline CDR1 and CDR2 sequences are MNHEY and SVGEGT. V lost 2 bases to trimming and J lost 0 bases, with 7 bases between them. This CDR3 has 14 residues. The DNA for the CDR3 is TGTGCCAGCAGTTACGTGGGCCTGAACACTGAAGCTTTCTTT. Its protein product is CASSYVGLNTEAFF.

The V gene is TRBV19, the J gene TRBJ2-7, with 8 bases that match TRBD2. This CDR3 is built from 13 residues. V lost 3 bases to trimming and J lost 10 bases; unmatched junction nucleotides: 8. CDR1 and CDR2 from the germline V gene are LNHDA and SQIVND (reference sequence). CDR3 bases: TGTGCCAGTAGTATCGGTAGCGGGAATACACAGTACTTC. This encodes CASSIGSGNTQYF.

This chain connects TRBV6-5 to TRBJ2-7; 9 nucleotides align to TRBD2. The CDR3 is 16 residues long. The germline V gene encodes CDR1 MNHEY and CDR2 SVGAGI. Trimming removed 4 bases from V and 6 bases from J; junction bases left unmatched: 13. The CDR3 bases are TGTGCCAGCAGTTCGCCGGAGACTAGCGGAGTCCCCGAGCAGTACTTC. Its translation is CASSSPETSGVPEQYF.

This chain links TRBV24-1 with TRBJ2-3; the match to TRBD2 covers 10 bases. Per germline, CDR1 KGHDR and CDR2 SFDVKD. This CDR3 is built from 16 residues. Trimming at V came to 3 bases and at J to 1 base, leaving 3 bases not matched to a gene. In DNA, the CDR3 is TGTGCCACCAGTGATACCGGACTAGCGGGCACAGATACGCAGTATTTT. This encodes CATSDTGLAGTDTQYF.

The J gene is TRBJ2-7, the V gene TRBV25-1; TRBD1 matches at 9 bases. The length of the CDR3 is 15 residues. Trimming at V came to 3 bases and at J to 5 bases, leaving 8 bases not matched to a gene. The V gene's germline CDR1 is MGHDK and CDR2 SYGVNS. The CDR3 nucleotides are TGTGCCAGCAGTGACCCGGGACAGGGATCCAACGAGCAGTACTTC. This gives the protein CASSDPGQGSNEQYF.

CDR3 loop: CASKYGSYEQYF. The CDR3 DNA reads TGTGCCAGCAAGTACGGGAGCTACGAGCAGTACTTC. The V call is TRBV6-5, the J call TRBJ2-7; D might be TRBD2 (6 bases). Per germline, CDR1 MNHEY and CDR2 SVGAGI. This CDR3 region has 12 residues. Between the trimmed V and J ends, which lost 7 bases and 3 bases, there was a span of 10 bases.

For the CDR3, the DNA is TGCGCCAGCAGTCGCGGTCCGGGACTTCATCATGAGCAGTTCTTC. Its translation: CASSRGPGLHHEQFF. The V gene is TRBV4-1, the J gene TRBJ2-1; maybe TRBD2 (6 bases). The V gene lost 6 bases and the J gene lost 8 bases, with 20 bases spanning the gap. Germline-derived CDR1 and CDR2 are MGHRA and YSYEKL. This CDR3 spans 15 amino acids.

The CDR3: CASSRGHLEAFF. DNA for the CDR3: TGCGCCAGCAGCCGCGGCCATCTTGAAGCTTTCTTT. The chain recombines TRBV5-1 with TRBJ1-1; D call uncertain. Germline V lookup: CDR1 SGHRS, CDR2 YFSETQ. Deletions cut 4 bases from V and 7 bases from J, with 11 bases between. The CDR3 is 12 residues long.

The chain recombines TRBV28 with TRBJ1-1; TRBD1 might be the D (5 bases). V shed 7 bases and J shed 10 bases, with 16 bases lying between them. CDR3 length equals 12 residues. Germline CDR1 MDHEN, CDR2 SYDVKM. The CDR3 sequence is CASTGKGRAAFF. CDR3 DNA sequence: TGTGCCAGCACCGGGAAGGGGAGGGCAGCTTTCTTT.

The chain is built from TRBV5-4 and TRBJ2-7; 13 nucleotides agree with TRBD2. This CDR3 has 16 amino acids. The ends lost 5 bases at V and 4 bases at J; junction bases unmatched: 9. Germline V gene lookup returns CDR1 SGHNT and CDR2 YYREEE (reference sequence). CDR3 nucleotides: TGTGCCAGCAGATCCGGACTAGCGGGAGAGAAGTACGAGCAGTACTTC. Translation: CASRSGLAGEKYEQYF. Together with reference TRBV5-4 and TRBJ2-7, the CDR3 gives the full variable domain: ETGVTQSPTHLIKTRGQQVTLRCSSQSGHNTVSWYQQALGQGPQFIFQYYREEENGRGNFPPRFSGLQFPNYSSELNVNALELDDSALYLCASRSGLAGEKYEQYFGPGTRLTVT.

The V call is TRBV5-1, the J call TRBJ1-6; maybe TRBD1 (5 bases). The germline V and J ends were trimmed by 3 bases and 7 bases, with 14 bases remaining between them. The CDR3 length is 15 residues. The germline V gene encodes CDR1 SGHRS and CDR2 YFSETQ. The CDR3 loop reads CASSSRGGRNSPLHF. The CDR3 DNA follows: TGCGCCAGCAGCTCCCGGGGGGGTAGGAATTCACCCCTCCACTTT.

DNA of the CDR3: TGCGCCAGCAGCTCGGGACAGGAAGAAAACGAGCAGTACTTC. Amino acid sequence: CASSSGQEENEQYF. The chain links TRBV5-1 to TRBJ2-7, with TRBD1 matching over 8 bases. CDR1 SGHRS and CDR2 YFSETQ come from the germline V gene. V was clipped by 3 bases and J by 5 bases; unmatched bases: 7. CDR3 size: 14 residues.

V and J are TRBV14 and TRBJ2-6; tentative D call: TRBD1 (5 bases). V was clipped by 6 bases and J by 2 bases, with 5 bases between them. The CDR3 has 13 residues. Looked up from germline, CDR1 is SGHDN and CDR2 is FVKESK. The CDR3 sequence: CASRGAGANVLTF. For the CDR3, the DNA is TGTGCCAGCAGAGGGGCTGGGGCCAACGTCCTGACTTTC.

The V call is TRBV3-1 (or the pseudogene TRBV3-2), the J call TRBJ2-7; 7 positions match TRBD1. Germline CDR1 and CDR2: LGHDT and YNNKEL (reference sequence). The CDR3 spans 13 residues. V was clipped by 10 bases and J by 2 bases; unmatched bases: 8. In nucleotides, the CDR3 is TGTGCCACCCCCCTGGGACAGACCTACGAGCAGTACTTC. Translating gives CATPLGQTYEQYF.

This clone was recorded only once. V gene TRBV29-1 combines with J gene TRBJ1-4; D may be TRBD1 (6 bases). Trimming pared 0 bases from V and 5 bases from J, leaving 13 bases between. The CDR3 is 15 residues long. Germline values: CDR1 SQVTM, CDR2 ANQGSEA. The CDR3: CSVEERGTGNEKLFF. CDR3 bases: TGCAGCGTTGAAGAAAGGGGGACGGGGAATGAAAAACTGTTTTTT.

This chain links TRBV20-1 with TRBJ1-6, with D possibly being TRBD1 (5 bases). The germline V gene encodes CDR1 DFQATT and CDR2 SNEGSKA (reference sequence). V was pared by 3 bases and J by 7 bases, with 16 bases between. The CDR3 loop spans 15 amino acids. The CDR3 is CSASIGGGTNSPLHF. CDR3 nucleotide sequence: TGCAGTGCTAGTATTGGTGGGGGGACGAATTCACCCCTCCACTTT.

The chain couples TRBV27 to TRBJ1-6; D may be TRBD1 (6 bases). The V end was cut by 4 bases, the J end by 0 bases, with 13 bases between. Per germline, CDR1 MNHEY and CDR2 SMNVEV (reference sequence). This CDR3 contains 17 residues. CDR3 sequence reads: CASSSRTASSYNSPLHF. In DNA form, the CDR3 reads TGTGCCAGCAGTTCTCGGACAGCGAGCTCCTATAATTCACCCCTCCACTTT.

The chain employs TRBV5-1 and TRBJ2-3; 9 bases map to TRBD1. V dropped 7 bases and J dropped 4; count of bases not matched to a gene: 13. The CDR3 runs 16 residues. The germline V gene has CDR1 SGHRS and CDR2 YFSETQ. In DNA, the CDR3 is TGCGCCAGCCATGGAACAGGGGGCGCTGATTCAGATACGCAGTATTTT. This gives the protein CASHGTGGADSDTQYF.

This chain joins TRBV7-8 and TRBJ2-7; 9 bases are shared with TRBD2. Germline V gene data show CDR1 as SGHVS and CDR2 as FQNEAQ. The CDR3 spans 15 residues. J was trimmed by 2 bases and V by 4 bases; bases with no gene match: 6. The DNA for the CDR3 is TGTGCCAGCAGCTCCCGGACTAGCGCCACCTACGAGCAGTACTTC. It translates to CASSSRTSATYEQYF.

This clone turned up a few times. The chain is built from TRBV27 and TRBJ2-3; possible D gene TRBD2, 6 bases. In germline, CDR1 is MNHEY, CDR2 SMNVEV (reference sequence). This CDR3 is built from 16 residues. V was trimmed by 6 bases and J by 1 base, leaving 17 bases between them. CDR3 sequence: CASSLSWGLGTDTQYF. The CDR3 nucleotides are TGTGCCAGCAGCCTTTCTTGGGGACTCGGCACAGATACGCAGTATTTT.

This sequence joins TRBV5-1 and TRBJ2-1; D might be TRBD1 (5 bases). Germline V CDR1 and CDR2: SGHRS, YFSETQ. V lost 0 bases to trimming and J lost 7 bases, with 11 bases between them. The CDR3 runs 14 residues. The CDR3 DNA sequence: TGCGCCAGCAGCTTGGTCGTAGGGGTGAATGAGCAGTTCTTC. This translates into CASSLVVGVNEQFF.

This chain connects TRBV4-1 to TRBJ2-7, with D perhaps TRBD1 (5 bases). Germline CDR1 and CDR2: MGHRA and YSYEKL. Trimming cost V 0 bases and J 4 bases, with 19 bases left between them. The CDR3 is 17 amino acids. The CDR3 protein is CASSQDRQAYRSYEQYF. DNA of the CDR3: TGCGCCAGCAGCCAAGACCGGCAGGCCTACAGGTCTTACGAGCAGTACTTC.

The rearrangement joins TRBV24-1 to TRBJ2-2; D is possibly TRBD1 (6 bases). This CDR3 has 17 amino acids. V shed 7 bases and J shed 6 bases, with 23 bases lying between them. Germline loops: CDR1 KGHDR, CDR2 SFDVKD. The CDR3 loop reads CATRPRDTITSAGELFF. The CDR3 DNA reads TGTGCCACCAGGCCTCGGGACACAATAACATCCGCCGGGGAGCTGTTTTTT.

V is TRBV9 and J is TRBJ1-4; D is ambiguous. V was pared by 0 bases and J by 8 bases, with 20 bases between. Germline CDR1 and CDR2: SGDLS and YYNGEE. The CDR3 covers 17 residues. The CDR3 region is CASSVESSHPRSEKLFF. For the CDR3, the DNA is TGTGCCAGCAGCGTAGAATCGAGTCATCCCAGGTCCGAAAAACTGTTTTTT.